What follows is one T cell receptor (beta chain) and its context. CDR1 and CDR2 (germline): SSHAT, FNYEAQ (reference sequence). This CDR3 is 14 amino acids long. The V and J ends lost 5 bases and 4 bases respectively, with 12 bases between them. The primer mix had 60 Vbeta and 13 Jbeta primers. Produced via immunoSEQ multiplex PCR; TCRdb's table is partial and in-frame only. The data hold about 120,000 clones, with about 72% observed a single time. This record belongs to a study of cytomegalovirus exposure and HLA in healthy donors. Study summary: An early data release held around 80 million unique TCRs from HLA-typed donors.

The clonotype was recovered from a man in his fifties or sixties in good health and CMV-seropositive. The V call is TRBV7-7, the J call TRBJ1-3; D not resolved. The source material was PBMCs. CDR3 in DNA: TGTGCCAGCAGCCCCACGGTAGCGGGAAACACCATATATTTT. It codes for CASSPTVAGNTIYF.